The 20 T cell receptor beta chains reported below all come from one sample, sequenced in a study of T cells in narcolepsy. TCRdb's table, derived via immunoSEQ multiplex PCR, lists solely in-frame clones and lacks some. The data contain 25,000 to 35,000 clones, 75% to 90% of them singletons. The specimen sequenced was CD45RA- memory CD4+ T cells from PBMCs. These receptors originate from a human donor with narcolepsy.

J is TRBJ2-5 and V is TRBV5-1, with TRBD2 identical over 9 bases. Trimming cost V 2 bases and J 5 bases; bases outside gene matches: 7. Germline CDR1 reads SGHRS; CDR2 reads YFSETQ. The CDR3 has 15 residues. This CDR3 reads CASSFPAGGQETQYF. CDR3 coding DNA: TGCGCCAGCAGCTTTCCCGCGGGGGGGCAGGAGACCCAGTACTTC. Using reference TRBV5-1 and TRBJ2-5 for the parts outside the CDR3, the full variable domain is KAGVTQTPRYLIKTRGQQVTLSCSPISGHRSVSWYQQTPGQGLQFLFEYFSETQRNKGNFPGRFSGRQFSNSRSEMNVSTLELGDSALYLCASSFPAGGQETQYFGPGTRLLVL.

A few counts support this clone. The chain recombines TRBV5-1 with TRBJ2-3; 7 positions match TRBD2. The CDR3 loop spans 15 amino acids. The germline V gene has CDR1 SGHRS and CDR2 YFSETQ. Losses at the gene ends were 0 bases for V and 6 bases for J; bases not matched to a gene: 7. The CDR3 region has the DNA TGCGCCAGCAGCTTGGAAGGCGGGGGTAGGGATACGCAGTATTTT. Translation: CASSLEGGGRDTQYF.

This clone was seen more than once but under ten times. This chain joins TRBV19 and TRBJ1-2; D is unresolved. The ends were cut back, 2 bases at V and 5 bases at J, with 15 bases in the middle. Germline V gene data show CDR1 as LNHDA and CDR2 as SQIVND (reference sequence). This CDR3 contains 15 residues. CDR3 sequence: CASSIKVRAAYGYTF. The CDR3 nucleotides read TGTGCCAGTAGTATAAAGGTGAGGGCAGCATATGGCTACACCTTC. Variable domain in full (rest from reference TRBV19 and TRBJ1-2): DGGITQSPKYLFRKEGQNVTLSCEQNLNHDAMYWYRQDPGQGLRLIYYSQIVNDFQKGDIAEGYSVSREKKESFPLTVTSAQKNPTAFYLCASSIKVRAAYGYTFGSGTRLTVV.

The rearrangement uses TRBV2 and TRBJ2-1, with D hard to call. The CDR3 spans 11 residues. CDR1 and CDR2 from the germline V gene are SNHLY and FYNNEI. Deletions cut 7 bases from V and 8 bases from J, with 9 bases between. CDR3 loop: CASNGRDEQFF. The CDR3 region has the DNA TGTGCCAGCAATGGTAGGGATGAGCAGTTCTTC.

The J gene is TRBJ2-7, the V gene TRBV13; D might be TRBD2 (6 bases). Germline CDR1 PRHDT, CDR2 FYEKMQ (reference sequence). Trimming removed 0 bases from V and 6 bases from J, with 15 bases in between. CDR3 length: 15 amino acids. For the CDR3, the DNA is TGTGCCAGCAGCTTAGGAATACTAGCATCGGGCGAGCAGTACTTC. This sequence encodes CASSLGILASGEQYF.

The V gene is TRBV7-9, the J gene TRBJ2-3, with 9 bases fitting TRBD1. The length of the CDR3 is 16 residues. Germline V gene sequence: CDR1 SEHNR, CDR2 FQNEAQ (reference sequence). Unmatched junction bases numbered 8, after V lost 3 bases and J lost 4 bases. CDR3: CASSFSGTGSSDTQYF. CDR3 in DNA: TGTGCCAGCAGCTTCTCCGGGACAGGGAGTTCAGATACGCAGTATTTT.

The genes are TRBV6-1 and TRBJ1-1, with no clear D. Germline V CDR1 and CDR2: MNHNS, SASEGT. CDR3 size: 13 residues. V lost 8 bases and J lost 2, with 12 bases in between. This chain's CDR3 is CASSQRDNTEAFF. CDR3 sequence (DNA): TGTGCCAGCTCACAGCGTGACAACACTGAAGCTTTCTTT.

The rearrangement links TRBV10-3 to TRBJ1-1, with a possible D match to TRBD1 (5 bases). Between the trimmed V and J ends, which lost 4 bases and 3 bases, there was a span of 15 bases. The CDR3 runs 15 residues. Germline CDR1 is ENHRY and CDR2 is SYGVKD. The chain's CDR3 is CAISGGDLSDTEAFF. The CDR3 DNA reads TGTGCCATCAGTGGGGGGGATCTTTCCGACACTGAAGCTTTCTTT.

The chain has TRBV19 and TRBJ1-5, with 12 nucleotides matching TRBD1. The CDR3 sequence is 19 residues long. Germline V gives CDR1 LNHDA, CDR2 SQIVND (reference sequence). V lost 5 bases, J lost 1 base, and 12 bases stayed unmatched. CDR3 protein: CASSPPGQGARGSNQPQHF. The DNA for the CDR3 is TGTGCCAGTAGTCCCCCGGGACAGGGGGCTCGGGGGAGCAATCAGCCCCAGCATTTT.

This sequence joins TRBV30 and TRBJ1-1; no clear D gene. The germline V gene has CDR1 GTSNPN and CDR2 SVGIG (reference sequence). The CDR3 is made up of 13 amino acids. The germline V and J ends were trimmed by 2 bases and 3 bases, with 10 bases remaining between them. CDR3: CAWSYGWDTEAFF. The CDR3 bases are TGTGCCTGGAGTTATGGGTGGGACACTGAAGCTTTCTTT.

The gene calls are TRBV11-3 and TRBJ2-5; tentatively, D is TRBD1 (6 bases). Germline values: CDR1 SGHNT, CDR2 YENEEA. With 5 bases removed from V and 1 base from J, the gap between germline ends came to 14 bases. The CDR3 sequence is 15 residues long. For the CDR3, the DNA is TGTGCCAGCAGCCCGCGCCTGACAGGCCAAGAGACCCAGTACTTC. The encoded protein is CASSPRLTGQETQYF.

The chain joins TRBV10-2 to TRBJ2-7; D is possibly TRBD2 (5 bases). The CDR3 totals 14 residues. V was trimmed by 7 bases and J by 0 bases, leaving 13 bases between them. Per germline, CDR1 WSHSY and CDR2 SAAADI. This CDR3 is CASNEGGVSYEQYF. As DNA, the CDR3 is TGCGCCAGCAATGAAGGAGGAGTCTCCTACGAGCAGTACTTC.

This clone is a singleton in its sample. V gene TRBV10-1 combines with J gene TRBJ2-1; D is perhaps TRBD1 or TRBD2 (6 bases each). CDR1 and CDR2 from the germline V gene are WNHNN and SYGVQD (reference sequence). V was cut by 2 bases and J by 7 bases, with 9 bases left in between. CDR3 length: 13 residues. The CDR3 DNA sequence: TGCGCCAGCAGTGAGCCGGGGGCGAATGAGCAGTTCTTC. It encodes CASSEPGANEQFF.

CDR3 sequence reads: CASSLGQGYEQYF. The CDR3 nucleotides read TGTGCCAGCAGTTTGGGACAGGGGTACGAGCAGTACTTC. V and J are TRBV6-5 and TRBJ2-7; 10 bases line up with TRBD1. The CDR3 is 13 amino acids. CDR1 is MNHEY, CDR2 SVGAGI, per germline. J gave up 4 bases and V 4 bases, and 1 base lay outside the gene matches.

The V gene is TRBV6-6, the J gene TRBJ2-2, with D perhaps given as TRBD1 or TRBD2 (6 bases each). Trimming left V 0 bases short and J 6 bases short, with 14 bases between. Germline lookup yields CDR1 MNHNY and CDR2 SVGAGI (reference sequence). The length of the CDR3 is 16 residues. The CDR3 nucleotides read TGTGCCAGCAGTTACTCAGGAAAGGGGGGACCCGGGGAGCTGTTTTTT. Protein product: CASSYSGKGGPGELFF.

This chain joins TRBV10-1 and TRBJ1-1; the D gene is possibly TRBD1 (5 bases). Per germline, CDR1 WNHNN and CDR2 SYGVQD (reference sequence). V lost 2 bases and J 2 bases, leaving 18 bases between the germline ends. This CDR3 has 17 residues. This CDR3 is CASSELSREGVNTEAFF. CDR3 DNA: TGCGCCAGCAGTGAGCTTTCCAGGGAAGGTGTAAACACTGAAGCTTTCTTT.

This sequence joins TRBV9 and TRBJ2-3; no reliable D call. V was shortened by 2 bases and J by 2 bases, with 9 bases between the two germline ends. This CDR3 has 14 residues. Germline-derived CDR1 and CDR2 are SGDLS and YYNGEE. CDR3 amino acids: CASSVAFYTDTQYF. CDR3 coding DNA: TGTGCCAGCAGCGTTGCCTTTTACACAGATACGCAGTATTTT.

The genes are TRBV27 and TRBJ2-3, with D possibly matching TRBD2 (6 bases). The CDR3 is made up of 19 amino acids. Looked up from germline, CDR1 is MNHEY and CDR2 is SMNVEV (reference sequence). Trimming shortened V by 2 bases and J by 0 bases, and 21 bases separated the two germline ends. The CDR3, as DNA: TGTGCCAGCAGTTTACATCGGCTCACAGGCGGGGCTAGCACAGATACGCAGTATTTT. Translated, it gives CASSLHRLTGGASTDTQYF.

The V gene is TRBV2, the J gene TRBJ1-5; no reliable D call. Trimming removed 6 bases from V and 0 bases from J, with 18 bases in between. The CDR3 totals 17 residues. Germline CDR1 and CDR2: SNHLY and FYNNEI. The CDR3 loop reads CASSYILPGISNQPQHF. The CDR3 DNA follows: TGTGCCAGCAGCTACATTCTCCCGGGGATTAGCAATCAGCCCCAGCATTTT.

The chain joins TRBV5-4 to TRBJ1-1; D is unresolved. The CDR3 is 15 residues long. Germline V gives CDR1 SGHNT, CDR2 YYREEE (reference sequence). V was shortened by 0 bases and J by 0 bases, with 9 bases between the two germline ends. The CDR3 reads CASSLADGVNTEAFF. The DNA for the CDR3 is TGTGCCAGCAGCTTGGCCGATGGGGTGAACACTGAAGCTTTCTTT.